The rows below give T cell receptor beta chains drawn from one sample of a study of cytomegalovirus exposure and HLA in healthy donors. This table comes from immunoSEQ multiplex PCR, and its TCRdb copy is limited to in-frame clones, with some not included. The sample has roughly 180,000 clones, just under 80% seen once. Sequenced input: PBMCs. The receptors were gathered from a woman aged 50 to 65 in good health and CMV-seropositive. The CDR3 runs from the conserved cysteine through the conserved F or W. The D gene is left open where the match is weak. Where a row states a size, it is once, few, many or the class of an expanded clone; other rows omit it.

- TRBJ1-1 - TRBV6-5 CASSYSTLNTEAFF TGTGCCAGCAGTTACTCAACTTTGAACACTGAAGCTTTCTTT
- TRBJ2-5 - TRBV19 CASRGKGQETQYF TGTGCCAGTCGAGGAAAGGGGCAAGAGACCCAGTACTTC
- TRBJ1-3 - TRBV5-4 CASSYGQNQGNTIYF TGTGCCAGCAGCTATGGACAGAATCAAGGAAACACCATATATTTT
TRBD1 TRBJ1-1 few TRBV27 CASSLSVTGGKTEAFF TGTGCCAGCAGTTTATCGGTGACAGGGGGCAAGACTGAAGCTTTCTTT
TRBD2 TRBJ2-1 - TRBV9 CASSSPDGRGGDNEQFF TGTGCCAGCAGCTCTCCCGACGGGCGGGGGGGCGACAATGAGCAGTTCTTC
- TRBJ2-1 - TRBV18 CASSQLYNEQFF TGTGCCAGCTCACAACTATACAATGAGCAGTTCTTC
TRBD1 TRBJ2-7 - TRBV30 CAWSQGQGNEQYF TGTGCCTGGAGTCAGGGACAGGGTAACGAGCAGTACTTC
- TRBJ2-3 - TRBV7-8 CASSLVTGDTDTQYF TGTGCCAGCAGCTTAGTGACTGGAGACACAGATACGCAGTATTTT
TRBD2 TRBJ2-1 - TRBV5-4 CASSPSGGAEYEQFF TGTGCCAGCAGCCCGTCCGGGGGGGCCGAGTATGAGCAGTTCTTC
- TRBJ1-4 - TRBV7-9 CASSSTGNTNEKLFF TGTGCCAGCAGCTCTACAGGGAACACTAATGAAAAACTGTTTTTT
- TRBJ1-5 - TRBV5-6 CASSRDTDQPQHF TGTGCCAGCAGTCGGGACACTGATCAGCCCCAGCATTTT
TRBD2 TRBJ2-4 - TRBV6-1 CASRGSGGWKNIQYF TGTGCCAGCAGGGGAAGCGGGGGGTGGAAAAACATTCAGTACTTC
- TRBJ2-7 - TRBV9 CASSVLGDMSYEQYF TGTGCCAGCAGCGTATTAGGGGACATGAGCTACGAGCAGTACTTC
TRBD2 TRBJ2-3 - TRBV5-1 CASSLAASGGPGDTQYF TGCGCCAGCAGCTTGGCGGCTAGCGGGGGGCCAGGGGATACGCAGTATTTT
- TRBJ1-4 - TRBV11-2 CASSFRDEKLFF TGTGCCAGCAGCTTCCGTGATGAAAAACTGTTTTTT